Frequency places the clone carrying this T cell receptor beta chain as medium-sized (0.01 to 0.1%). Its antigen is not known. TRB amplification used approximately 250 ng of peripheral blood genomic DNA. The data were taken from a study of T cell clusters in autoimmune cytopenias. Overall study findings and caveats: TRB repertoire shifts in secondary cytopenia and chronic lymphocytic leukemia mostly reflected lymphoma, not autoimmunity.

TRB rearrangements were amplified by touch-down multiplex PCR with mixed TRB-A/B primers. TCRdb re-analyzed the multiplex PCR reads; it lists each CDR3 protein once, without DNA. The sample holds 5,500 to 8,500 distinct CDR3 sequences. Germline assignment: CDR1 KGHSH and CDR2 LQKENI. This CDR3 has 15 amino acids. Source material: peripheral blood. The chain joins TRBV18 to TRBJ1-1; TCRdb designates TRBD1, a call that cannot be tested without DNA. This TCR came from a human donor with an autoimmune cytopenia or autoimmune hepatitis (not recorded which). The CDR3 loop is CASSGDSLFGAEAFF. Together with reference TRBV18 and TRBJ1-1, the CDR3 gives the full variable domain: NAGVMQNPRHLVRRRGQEARLRCSPMKGHSHVYWYRQLPEEGLKFMVYLQKENIIDESGMPKERFSAEFPKEGPSILRIQQVVRGDSAAYFCASSGDSLFGAEAFFGQGTRLTVV.